These 32 T cell receptor beta chains were sequenced from one sample in a study of blood T cell repertoires in COVID-19. The protocol was immunoSEQ multiplex PCR, while the TCRdb copy is restricted to in-frame clones and leaves out a portion. The sample shows some 56,000 clones, around 90% of them seen only once. Sequenced input: peripheral blood. The origin of the receptors is a human donor in a cohort sampled during active COVID-19.

The gene calls are TRBV12-3 or TRBV12-4 and TRBJ2-3; D not resolved. The CDR3 has 13 residues. Trimming pared 7 bases from V and 2 bases from J, leaving 10 bases between. CDR3 sequence: CASTPPDTDTQYF. The CDR3 nucleotides read TGTGCCAGCACCCCCCCAGACACAGATACGCAGTATTTT.

CDR3 amino acids: CASSWGGAGGKLFF. DNA of the CDR3: TGCGCCAGCAGCTGGGGAGGAGCGGGGGGTAAACTGTTTTTT. This rearrangement joins TRBV5-1 to TRBJ1-4, with D perhaps TRBD1 (5 bases). The CDR3 is made up of 14 amino acids. Looked up from germline, CDR1 is SGHRS and CDR2 is YFSETQ. The V end was cut by 3 bases, the J end by 11 bases, with 17 bases between.

The V call is TRBV28, the J call TRBJ1-2, with D possibly TRBD1 on 6 matching bases. The ends were cut back, 8 bases at V and 8 bases at J, with 24 bases in the middle. Germline V gene sequence: CDR1 MDHEN, CDR2 SYDVKM. The CDR3 spans 15 residues. Written as DNA, the CDR3 is TGTGCCAGCTTTAATCAGGGGCGACTCCTCGGAGGCTACACCTTC. Amino acid sequence: CASFNQGRLLGGYTF.

This chain uses TRBV18 with TRBJ1-6, with a weak D call TRBD1 (6 bases). Germline V gene sequence: CDR1 KGHSH, CDR2 LQKENI. This CDR3 contains 15 residues. With 8 bases removed from V and 4 bases from J, the gap between germline ends came to 15 bases. The CDR3 region is CASRWTAGYNSPLHF. In DNA, the CDR3 is TGTGCCAGCAGATGGACAGCAGGGTATAATTCACCCCTCCACTTT.

The rearrangement joins TRBV6-5 to TRBJ1-6, with a tentative D call TRBD1 (5 bases). The CDR3 spans 15 residues. The germline CDR1 and CDR2 sequences are MNHEY and SVGAGI. V shed 0 bases and J shed 7 bases, with 10 bases lying between them. The CDR3 coding sequence is TGTGCCAGCAGTTACTCAGGGGTGGAAAATTCACCCCTCCACTTT. Protein product: CASSYSGVENSPLHF.

This chain joins TRBV7-9 and TRBJ2-5; possibly TRBD1 for D (6 bases). Germline CDR1 reads SEHNR; CDR2 reads FQNEAQ (reference sequence). The CDR3 runs to 13 residues. V gave up 5 bases and J gave up 2 bases, with 9 bases separating them. CDR3 coding DNA: TGTGCCAGCAGCCGAACAGGGCAAGAGACCCAGTACTTC. This codes for CASSRTGQETQYF.

CDR3 coding DNA: TGTGCCAGCAGCCAAGCCGACAGGGGGAATGGCTACACCTTC. This gives the protein CASSQADRGNGYTF. The V gene is TRBV3-1 (or the pseudogene TRBV3-2), the J gene TRBJ1-2; 9 bases map to TRBD1. Losses at the gene ends were 1 base for V and 6 bases for J; bases not matched to a gene: 3. Germline-derived CDR1 and CDR2 are LGHDT and YNNKEL (reference sequence). The CDR3 has 14 amino acids.

This chain links TRBV3-1 (or the pseudogene TRBV3-2) with TRBJ2-1, with D hard to call. Germline CDR1 LGHDT, CDR2 YNNKEL (reference sequence). V was trimmed by 4 bases and J by 5 bases, leaving 15 bases between them. This CDR3 spans 15 amino acids. CDR3 sequence: CASSPSSLGHNEQFF. The DNA of the CDR3 is TGTGCCAGCAGCCCCAGTAGTCTAGGTCACAATGAGCAGTTCTTC.

The chain combines TRBV15 with TRBJ1-1; D gene unclear. Germline CDR1 and CDR2: LNHNV and YYDKDF (reference sequence). This CDR3 spans 15 amino acids. V dropped 1 base and J dropped 6 bases, with 15 bases sitting between them. CDR3 nucleotides: TGTGCCACCAGCAGAGGGAACCCCCTGAGGTCTGAAGCTTTCTTT. This translates into CATSRGNPLRSEAFF.

The V call is TRBV10-3, the J call TRBJ2-3; TRBD2 agrees at 11 bases. The V segment lost 11 bases and the J segment 2 bases; nucleotides outside the gene matches: 21. The CDR3 extends over 19 amino acids. The germline CDR1 and CDR2 sequences are ENHRY and SYGVKD. The CDR3 DNA reads as TGTGCCTCCAGTCCCCCTGGGGCTAGCGGGGGGCCCTTCACAGATACGCAGTATTTT. Its protein is CASSPPGASGGPFTDTQYF.

The chain carries TRBV6-2 or TRBV6-3 and TRBJ1-5, with 11 nucleotides matching TRBD1. The ends lost 5 bases at V and 4 bases at J; junction bases unmatched: 4. The CDR3 totals 15 residues. The germline CDR1 and CDR2 sequences are MNHEY and SVGEGT. CDR3 residues: CASSGQGASNQPQHF. CDR3 nucleotides: TGTGCCAGCAGTGGACAGGGGGCGTCGAATCAGCCCCAGCATTTT.

This rearrangement joins TRBV18 to TRBJ1-4; no clear D gene. V lost 3 bases and J 6 bases, leaving 8 bases between the germline ends. Per germline, CDR1 KGHSH and CDR2 LQKENI. The CDR3 consists of 13 residues. CDR3 DNA: TGTGCCAGCTCACCCCGTACGGATGAAAAACTGTTTTTT. Translation gives CASSPRTDEKLFF.

This clone was seen a single time. V gene TRBV5-8 combines with J gene TRBJ1-1, with 9 nucleotides matching TRBD1. The CDR3 loop spans 17 amino acids. Germline trimming cut 1 base from V and 5 bases from J; bases unmatched to any gene: 12. CDR1 is SGHTS and CDR2 is YDEGEE in the germline V gene. In nucleotides, the CDR3 is TGTGCCAGCAGCTTGACCCAGGGGACAGGGCTTCTGACTGAAGCTTTCTTT. Translating it yields CASSLTQGTGLLTEAFF. Full variable domain (rest looked up from reference TRBV5-8 and TRBJ1-1): EAGVTQSPTHLIKTRGQQATLRCSPISGHTSVYWYQQALGLGLQFLLWYDEGEERNRGNFPPRFSGRQFPNYSSELNVNALELEDSALYLCASSLTQGTGLLTEAFFGQGTRLTVV.

The chain couples TRBV5-6 to TRBJ1-3; a weak D match, TRBD1 (6 bases). Germline-derived CDR1 and CDR2 are SGHDT and YYEEEE. V gave up 1 base and J gave up 1 base, with 12 bases separating them. The CDR3 covers 16 residues. CDR3 coding DNA: TGTGCCAGCAGCTTGAGGACAGTTCGATCTGGAAACACCATATATTTT. The encoded protein is CASSLRTVRSGNTIYF.

This clone was seen more than once but under ten times. The rearrangement uses TRBV6-2 or TRBV6-3 and TRBJ2-1; 11 nucleotides line up with TRBD2. V lost 6 bases and J lost 10; bases outside the gene matches: 14. In germline, CDR1 is MNHEY, CDR2 SVGEGT. This CDR3 spans 16 amino acids. This CDR3 reads CASRPGLAGGKREQFF. CDR3 in DNA: TGTGCCAGCAGGCCTGGCTTAGCGGGGGGGAAGAGGGAGCAGTTCTTC.

The chain links TRBV28 to TRBJ2-5; 8 bases match TRBD1. The trim removed 5 bases at V and 6 bases at J, leaving 8 bases unmatched. This CDR3 is built from 14 residues. Germline values: CDR1 MDHEN, CDR2 SYDVKM. The CDR3 reads CASSPDRVLKTQYF. In DNA form, the CDR3 reads TGTGCCAGCAGTCCGGACAGGGTTTTGAAGACCCAGTACTTC.

This sequence joins TRBV6-6 and TRBJ2-7; D might be TRBD1 (6 bases). V gave up 8 bases and J gave up 1 base, with 12 bases separating them. Germline V gene data show CDR1 as MNHNY and CDR2 as SVGAGI (reference sequence). The CDR3 length is 13 residues. The CDR3 loop reads CASRNRVSYEQYF. Here the CDR3 DNA reads TGTGCCAGCCGGAACAGGGTTTCCTACGAGCAGTACTTC.

V usage is TRBV7-9 and J usage is TRBJ1-6; 9 nucleotides line up with TRBD1. The CDR3 is made up of 13 amino acids. V was clipped by 5 bases and J by 14 bases; unmatched bases: 7. Germline V CDR1 and CDR2: SEHNR, FQNEAQ (reference sequence). CDR3 coding DNA: TGTGCCAGCAGCGCCCGGGACAGGGACACCCTCCACTTT. It specifies CASSARDRDTLHF.

The J gene is TRBJ2-3, the V gene TRBV5-1; TRBD2 is a possible D gene (5 bases). Germline CDR1 SGHRS, CDR2 YFSETQ. This CDR3 has 14 amino acids. Trimming left V 0 bases short and J 4 bases short, with 9 bases between. In DNA, the CDR3 is TGCGCCAGCAGCTTGGTCGGGGTCGCAGATACGCAGTATTTT. Protein product: CASSLVGVADTQYF.

The chain links TRBV28 to TRBJ2-5, with 8 positions matching TRBD2. The CDR3 is made up of 14 amino acids. With V trimmed by 10 bases and J by 4 bases, 11 bases remained unmatched. Germline V lookup: CDR1 MDHEN, CDR2 SYDVKM. CDR3: CATKIAGSSETQYF. DNA of the CDR3: TGTGCCACCAAGATAGCGGGGAGTTCAGAGACCCAGTACTTC. Drawing the rest from reference TRBV28 and TRBJ2-5, the complete variable domain is DVKVTQSSRYLVKRTGEKVFLECVQDMDHENMFWYRQDPGLGLRLIYFSYDVKMKEKGDIPEGYSVSREKKERFSLILESASTNQTSMYLCATKIAGSSETQYFGPGTRLLVL.

The chain employs TRBV10-2 and TRBJ2-3; 7 nucleotides align to TRBD2. The ends lost 6 bases at V and 2 bases at J; junction bases unmatched: 5. Germline-derived CDR1 and CDR2 are WSHSY and SAAADI. The CDR3 runs to 14 residues. The CDR3 DNA reads as TGCGCCAGCAGGGGACTACCCTACACAGATACGCAGTATTTT. Translating it yields CASRGLPYTDTQYF.

The chain employs TRBV10-2 and TRBJ2-2, with 9 bases that match TRBD2. The V segment lost 10 bases and the J segment 6 bases; nucleotides outside the gene matches: 6. Germline loops: CDR1 WSHSY, CDR2 SAAADI. This CDR3 is built from 13 residues. CDR3 protein: CATGTSFPGELFF. CDR3 nucleotide sequence: TGCGCCACGGGGACTAGCTTTCCCGGGGAGCTGTTTTTT.

This clone came up a few times. The CDR3 DNA sequence: TGTGCCAGCAGTCCCGGGACTAGCTCCTACGAGCAGTACTTC. This codes for CASSPGTSSYEQYF. The rearrangement uses TRBV6-5 and TRBJ2-7; 8 bases line up with TRBD2. The CDR3 consists of 14 residues. V gave up 5 bases and J gave up 0 bases; unmatched junction bases: 3. Germline V gene lookup returns CDR1 MNHEY and CDR2 SVGAGI.

The rearrangement joins TRBV5-1 to TRBJ1-1; D possibly corresponds to TRBD1 (6 bases). Germline V lookup: CDR1 SGHRS, CDR2 YFSETQ. V was clipped by 4 bases and J by 1 base, with 11 bases between them. CDR3 length equals 14 residues. The CDR3 DNA reads as TGCGCCAGCAGCACAGGGTCCCCGAACACTGAAGCTTTCTTT. Protein: CASSTGSPNTEAFF.

The chain has TRBV7-3 and TRBJ2-2; perhaps TRBD1 as D (6 bases). This CDR3 comprises 14 residues. Germline CDR1 SGHTA, CDR2 FQGTGA. Trimming cost V 4 bases and J 6 bases, with 12 bases left between them. The CDR3 nucleotides are TGTGCCAGCAGCTCCCAGGGGACGGCCGGGGAGCTGTTTTTT. This encodes CASSSQGTAGELFF.

V usage is TRBV18 and J usage is TRBJ2-7, with TRBD2 matching 12 bases. The V and J ends lost 6 bases and 1 base, in that order; junction bases with no gene match: 4. The CDR3 sequence is 15 residues long. Germline assignment: CDR1 KGHSH and CDR2 LQKENI. CDR3 amino acids: CASSPGTSGSYEQYF. The CDR3 coding sequence is TGTGCCAGCTCCCCCGGGACTAGCGGGTCCTACGAGCAGTACTTC. The full variable domain, in which reference TRBV18 and TRBJ2-7 provide the parts outside the CDR3, is NAGVMQNPRHLVRRRGQEARLRCSPMKGHSHVYWYRQLPEEGLKFMVYLQKENIIDESGMPKERFSAEFPKEGPSILRIQQVVRGDSAAYFCASSPGTSGSYEQYFGPGTRLTVT.

As concerns this clone: The junction differs from germline at one of its ends, possibly a read error. This rearrangement joins TRBV12-5 to TRBJ2-1; no definite D call. The CDR3 extends over 13 amino acids. Germline V lookup: CDR1 LGHNT, CDR2 FRNRAP. The CDR3 nucleotides read TGTGCTAGTGGTCCCCCCAAAGACCGACGTCAGGTCTTC. As protein: CASGPPKDRRQVF.

The chain employs TRBV11-2 and TRBJ2-1; TRBD2 matches 11 bases. The J segment lost 4 bases and the V segment lost 5 bases, leaving 7 bases of the junction unmatched. Germline CDR1 and CDR2: SGHAT and FQNNGV. The CDR3 extends over 16 amino acids. The CDR3 loop reads CASSPLAGVNYNEQFF. DNA for the CDR3: TGTGCCAGCAGCCCACTAGCGGGGGTTAATTACAATGAGCAGTTCTTC.

The chain employs TRBV5-1 and TRBJ1-4; 10 bases match TRBD1. The CDR3 is made up of 15 amino acids. Germline V lookup: CDR1 SGHRS, CDR2 YFSETQ. After removal of 0 bases from V and 5 bases from J, the junction contained 1 base not matched to a gene. Written as DNA, the CDR3 is TGCGCCAGCAGCTTGGGGGGACAGGGGAATGAAAAACTGTTTTTT. It is translated as CASSLGGQGNEKLFF.

This CDR3 is CASSLALVTDTQYF. The CDR3 DNA reads as TGCGCCAGCAGCTTGGCGCTAGTCACAGATACGCAGTATTTT. The V call is TRBV5-1, the J call TRBJ2-3, with D unclear. V gave up 0 bases and J gave up 2 bases, with 7 bases separating them. The germline CDR1 and CDR2 sequences are SGHRS and YFSETQ. The CDR3 totals 14 residues.

The rearrangement uses TRBV11-2 and TRBJ2-1; D gene unclear. V lost 5 bases to trimming and J lost 7 bases, with 15 bases between them. The germline CDR1 and CDR2 sequences are SGHAT and FQNNGV. The CDR3 has 14 amino acids. CDR3 coding DNA: TGTGCCAGCAGCCCGATCATCGAGCAAAATGAGCAGTTCTTC. The encoded protein is CASSPIIEQNEQFF. The full variable domain, in which reference TRBV11-2 and TRBJ2-1 provide the parts outside the CDR3, is EAGVAQSPRYKIIEKRQSVAFWCNPISGHATLYWYQQILGQGPKLLIQFQNNGVVDDSQLPKDRFSAERLKGVDSTLKIQPAKLEDSAVYLCASSPIIEQNEQFFGPGTRLTVL.

This chain joins TRBV6-2 or TRBV6-3 and TRBJ2-5; 9 nucleotides line up with TRBD2. Germline V gene sequence: CDR1 MNHEY, CDR2 SVGEGT. This CDR3 is built from 14 residues. V trimming: 4 bases; J trimming: 5 bases; junction bases outside the gene matches: 5. CDR3 bases: TGTGCCAGCAGTTTCGGGACTAGCTTTGAGACCCAGTACTTC. Amino acids: CASSFGTSFETQYF.